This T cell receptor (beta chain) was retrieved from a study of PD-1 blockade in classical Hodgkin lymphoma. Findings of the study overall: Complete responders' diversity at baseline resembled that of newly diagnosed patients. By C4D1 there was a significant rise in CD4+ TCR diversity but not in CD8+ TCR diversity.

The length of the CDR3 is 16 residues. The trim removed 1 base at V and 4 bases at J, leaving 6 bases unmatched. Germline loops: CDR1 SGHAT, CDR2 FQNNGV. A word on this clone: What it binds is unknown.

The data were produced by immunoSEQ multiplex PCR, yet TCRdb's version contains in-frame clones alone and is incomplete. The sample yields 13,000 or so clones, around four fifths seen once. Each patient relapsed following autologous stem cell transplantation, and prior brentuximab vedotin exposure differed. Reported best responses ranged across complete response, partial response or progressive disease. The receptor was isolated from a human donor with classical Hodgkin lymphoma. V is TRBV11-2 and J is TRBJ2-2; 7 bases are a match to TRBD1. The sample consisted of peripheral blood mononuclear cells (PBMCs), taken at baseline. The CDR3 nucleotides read TGTGCCAGCAGCTTAGTCCCAGGGGGTACCACCGGGGAGCTGTTTTTT. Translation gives CASSLVPGGTTGELFF.